This T cell receptor (beta chain) comes out of a study of cytomegalovirus exposure and HLA in healthy donors. This CDR3 comprises 15 residues. V lost 4 bases, J lost 5 bases, and 11 bases stayed unmatched. Germline V CDR1 and CDR2: KGHSH, LQKENI. It was with 60 Vbeta and 13 Jbeta primers that the PCR ran. Measured with immunoSEQ multiplex PCR; TCRdb has only the in-frame clones, and not every one. In the table there are approximately 100,000 clones, 74% of which are singletons. Sequencing used PBMCs. The TCR originated in a man aged 45-65 years in good health and CMV-seropositive. The chain combines TRBV18 with TRBJ2-7, with 7 bases matching TRBD2. CDR3 sequence: CASSLGGSRFDEQYF. The DNA of the CDR3 is TGTGCCAGCTCACTCGGCGGGAGTAGGTTCGACGAGCAGTACTTC.